The 20 T cell receptor beta chains below all came from one sample that was sequenced in a study of control samples from healthy donors and cancer patients. Profiling relied on immunoSEQ multiplex PCR, and the TCRdb table lists in-frame clones only, not all of them. The top ten clones hold 7.5% to 8% of a sample with some 78,000 clones, approximately 91% of them seen once. The sequencing sample was made of blood. All receptors derive from an older woman in good health.

This chain uses TRBV6-2 or TRBV6-3 with TRBJ1-5; tentative D call: TRBD1 (5 bases). V was shortened by 4 bases and J by 0 bases, with 16 bases between the two germline ends. The CDR3 is made up of 17 amino acids. Germline V CDR1 and CDR2: MNHEY, SVGEGT. This chain's CDR3 is CASSSARVGNSNQPQHF. Written as DNA, the CDR3 is TGTGCCAGCAGTTCCGCCAGGGTAGGTAATAGCAATCAGCCCCAGCATTTT.

The J gene is TRBJ2-7, the V gene TRBV20-1; D not resolved. Germline assignment: CDR1 DFQATT and CDR2 SNEGSKA (reference sequence). V was shortened by 2 bases and J by 5 bases, with 7 bases between the two germline ends. The CDR3 is 11 amino acids. The CDR3 bases are TGCAGTGCTAGATTTTATAACGAGCAGTACTTC. The encoded protein is CSARFYNEQYF.

The genes are TRBV12-3 or TRBV12-4 and TRBJ1-2; possibly TRBD1 for D (5 bases). This CDR3 is 13 amino acids long. V was shortened by 3 bases and J by 8 bases, with 13 bases between the two germline ends. The CDR3 sequence is CASSFRGFNGYTF. Written as DNA, the CDR3 is TGTGCCAGCAGTTTCCGGGGGTTCAACGGCTACACCTTC.

The chain joins TRBV29-1 to TRBJ1-2, with D tentatively TRBD1 (6 bases). The germline V and J ends were trimmed by 7 bases and 7 bases, with 16 bases remaining between them. Germline V gives CDR1 SQVTM, CDR2 ANQGSEA. The CDR3 length is 12 residues. The CDR3 spells CSAWETGPGYTF. In DNA form, the CDR3 reads TGCAGCGCCTGGGAAACAGGGCCTGGCTACACCTTC.

The rearrangement links TRBV7-8 to TRBJ2-3, with no clear D. The CDR3 contains 14 residues. Trimming removed 5 bases at V and 2 bases at J, with 11 bases between. The germline V gene encodes CDR1 SGHVS and CDR2 FQNEAQ. The CDR3 DNA reads as TGTGCCAGCAGCATACCCCGCGTCACAGATACGCAGTATTTT. Its translation: CASSIPRVTDTQYF.

The genes are TRBV24-1 and TRBJ1-4; TRBD1 aligns across 7 bases. V was pared by 6 bases and J by 9 bases, with 12 bases of the junction left unmatched. The V gene's germline CDR1 is KGHDR and CDR2 SFDVKD. The CDR3 is 15 amino acids. The CDR3, as DNA: TGTGCCACCAGTTTCCGACAGGGCAAGGGGAAAAAACTGTTTTTT. Translated, it gives CATSFRQGKGKKLFF.

V usage is TRBV2 and J usage is TRBJ1-2; D not certain. CDR3 length: 13 amino acids. From germline, CDR1 is SNHLY and CDR2 FYNNEI. The ends were cut back, 4 bases at V and 0 bases at J, with 6 bases in the middle. Written as DNA, the CDR3 is TGTGCCAGCAGTGTGGACCCTAACTATGGCTACACCTTC. Translating it yields CASSVDPNYGYTF.

The J gene is TRBJ1-2, the V gene TRBV12-3 or TRBV12-4, with 11 bases identical to TRBD1. After removal of 4 bases from V and 7 bases from J, the junction contained 2 bases not matched to a gene. The CDR3 loop spans 13 amino acids. Here the CDR3 reads CASSSGTGGGYTF. The CDR3 DNA reads TGTGCCAGCAGTTCGGGGACAGGGGGTGGCTACACCTTC.

The CDR3 coding sequence is TGTGCCAGCAGCCATGCCAGGGGATGGTATGGCTACACCTTC. It translates to CASSHARGWYGYTF. The chain uses TRBV11-2 and TRBJ1-2, with a weak D call TRBD1 (6 bases). This CDR3 region has 14 residues. V was cut by 5 bases and J by 5 bases, with 15 bases left in between. Germline V CDR1 and CDR2: SGHAT, FQNNGV.

V and J are TRBV6-1 and TRBJ1-2, with D perhaps TRBD1 (6 bases). Germline CDR1 and CDR2: MNHNS and SASEGT. The CDR3 spans 17 residues. V lost 2 bases and J 0 bases, leaving 16 bases between the germline ends. CDR3 in amino acids: CASSEKTTGIANYGYTF. In DNA, the CDR3 is TGTGCCAGCAGTGAAAAAACCACAGGGATAGCTAACTATGGCTACACCTTC.

This clone was counted a single time. V gene TRBV6-5 combines with J gene TRBJ2-7; D remains ambiguous. Per the germline V gene, CDR1 is MNHEY and CDR2 is SVGAGI. Trimming stripped 4 bases from V and 0 bases from J, with 13 bases between. The CDR3 runs to 15 residues. CDR3 amino acids: CASSFSLTPSYEQYF. The CDR3 DNA reads as TGTGCCAGCAGTTTTTCCCTTACGCCCTCCTACGAGCAGTACTTC.

The CDR3: CASSQGTGWTQPQHF. CDR3 in DNA: TGTGCCAGCAGCCAAGGGACAGGGTGGACTCAGCCCCAGCATTTT. The genes are TRBV3-1 (or the pseudogene TRBV3-2) and TRBJ1-5, with 8 bases aligning to TRBD1. This CDR3 comprises 15 residues. Germline V gene lookup returns CDR1 LGHDT and CDR2 YNNKEL (reference sequence). V lost 1 base and J lost 6; bases outside the gene matches: 5.

The V call is TRBV18, the J call TRBJ2-1, with 7 nucleotides matching TRBD1. The V and J ends lost 3 bases and 0 bases, in that order; junction bases with no gene match: 2. CDR1 KGHSH and CDR2 LQKENI come from the germline V gene. The CDR3 has 15 residues. The CDR3 DNA is TGTGCCAGCTCACCGGGACAGAGCTCCTACAATGAGCAGTTCTTC. Its protein product is CASSPGQSSYNEQFF.

This clone occurred once. This chain connects TRBV25-1 to TRBJ2-7; D is uncertain. Germline CDR1 and CDR2: MGHDK and SYGVNS. There are 13 residues in the CDR3. V lost 4 bases, J lost 3 bases, and 10 bases lay in between. CDR3: CASSAPLSYEQYF. CDR3 bases: TGTGCCAGCAGTGCTCCTTTGAGCTACGAGCAGTACTTC.

The V gene is TRBV13, the J gene TRBJ2-3, with 9 bases aligning to TRBD2. CDR3 size: 16 residues. The V segment lost 3 bases and the J segment 0 bases; nucleotides outside the gene matches: 4. CDR1 PRHDT and CDR2 FYEKMQ come from the germline V gene (reference sequence). CDR3 coding DNA: TGTGCCAGCAGCTTTAGCGGGGGCCTTAGCACAGATACGCAGTATTTT. Translation gives CASSFSGGLSTDTQYF.

V gene TRBV15 combines with J gene TRBJ1-4; perhaps TRBD1 as D (6 bases). Deletions cut 1 base from V and 6 bases from J, with 15 bases between. Germline-derived CDR1 and CDR2 are LNHNV and YYDKDF (reference sequence). The CDR3 loop spans 16 amino acids. The DNA for the CDR3 is TGTGCCACCAGCAGAGGGTCGGGGGGCGATGATGAAAAACTGTTTTTT. Translated: CATSRGSGGDDEKLFF.

The CDR3 loop is CASSPGTGGSYEQYF. CDR3 coding DNA: TGTGCCAGCAGTCCCGGGACAGGGGGCTCCTACGAGCAGTACTTC. The chain links TRBV7-6 to TRBJ2-7; TRBD1 agrees at 11 bases. The trim removed 6 bases at V and 0 bases at J, leaving 4 bases unmatched. This CDR3 is 15 amino acids long. CDR1 is SGHVS, CDR2 FNYEAQ, per germline.

V usage is TRBV28 and J usage is TRBJ1-6, with 10 bases lining up with TRBD1. V lost 6 bases and J lost 10; bases outside the gene matches: 6. CDR3 length: 14 amino acids. Germline CDR1 and CDR2: MDHEN and SYDVKM. CDR3 protein: CASRGQGEGSPLHF. In DNA form, the CDR3 reads TGTGCCAGCAGAGGACAGGGGGAGGGCTCACCCCTCCACTTT.

J is TRBJ1-3 and V is TRBV10-2; the D is unclear. Trimming took 11 bases from V and 0 from J, leaving 14 bases between them. Germline V gene data show CDR1 as WSHSY and CDR2 as SAAADI. This CDR3 spans 14 amino acids. CDR3: CAALGLNSGNTIYF. DNA for the CDR3: TGCGCCGCTCTAGGACTCAACTCTGGAAACACCATATATTTT.

The chain joins TRBV7-6 to TRBJ2-3; 7 positions agree with TRBD2. The CDR3 covers 15 residues. Germline V lookup: CDR1 SGHVS, CDR2 FNYEAQ. Losses at the gene ends were 4 bases for V and 8 bases for J; bases not matched to a gene: 12. CDR3 coding DNA: TGTGCCAGCAGCTCATCACCTAGCGGTGGGGGTACGCAGTATTTT. Translated, it gives CASSSSPSGGGTQYF.